Given below is one T cell receptor beta chain in context. Its antigen is not known. The data belong to a study of CXCR3-negative and CXCR3-positive naive CD8 T cells. General study findings and limits: Hydrophobicity of TRB CDR3s was greater in CXCR3-positive naive cells than in CXCR3-negative naive cells. Naive CXCR3-negative and CXCR3-positive cells had similar TRBV-TRBJ usage; memory differed.

The germline V gene has CDR1 SQVTM and CDR2 ANQGSEA. This CDR3 has 14 amino acids. Libraries of TRB cDNA were made by 5' RACE and carried UMIs. Each CDR3 protein gets one entry in TCRdb, which reprocessed the 5' RACE reads and gives no DNA. The repertoire table contains under 150,000 distinct CDR3 sequences. CD8+ T cell subsets were each sorted in triplicate, hundreds of thousands of cells apiece. Sequenced: naive CXCR3+ CD8+ T cells from blood. Noted subset: CD45RO-CCR7+CD27+CD95- naive CD8+ T cells expressing CXCR3 (TNR3+). This sequence joins TRBV29-1 and TRBJ2-1. The clonotype comes from a human donor in good health. Some clones in this sample may be carry-over from other donors' samples. The CDR3 loop reads CSVEDKVAADEQFF.